The 24 T cell receptor beta chains reported below all come from one sample, sequenced in a study of Ad26.COV2.S vaccination and SARS-CoV-2 variants. As to treatment: about 20 received Ad26.COV2.S at low or high dose, single or two shots; about 5 received placebo; per-sample allocation not given. Sampling occurred on day 63 after the first vaccine or placebo injection. Clones were read by immunoSEQ multiplex PCR, and TCRdb kept only the in-frame ones, dropping some. The sample holds a few hundred thousand clones, over 80% seen once. The specimen comprised peripheral blood, sampled in a trial of Ad26.COV2.S vaccine versus placebo. The receptors stem from a person between 18 and 65 years old who received the Ad26.COV2.S COVID-19 vaccine or a placebo.

The chain joins TRBV6-5 to TRBJ2-7, with D maybe TRBD2 (6 bases). This CDR3 has 15 residues. CDR1 is MNHEY and CDR2 is SVGAGI in the germline V gene. The germline V and J ends were trimmed by 4 bases and 3 bases, with 16 bases remaining between them. The CDR3: CASSFSMGLNYEQYF. The CDR3 region has the DNA TGTGCCAGCAGTTTCTCCATGGGACTCAACTACGAGCAGTACTTC.

The rearrangement links TRBV14 to TRBJ2-3; the match to TRBD1 covers 11 bases. CDR1 SGHDN and CDR2 FVKESK come from the germline V gene. J was trimmed by 1 base and V by 4 bases; bases with no gene match: 4. This CDR3 is built from 16 residues. CDR3 sequence reads: CASSPPGQGGTDTQYF. CDR3 coding DNA: TGTGCCAGCAGCCCGCCGGGACAGGGGGGCACAGATACGCAGTATTTT.

The chain combines TRBV4-1 with TRBJ2-3; 9 positions match TRBD2. CDR3 size: 18 residues. With V trimmed by 0 bases and J by 3 bases, 10 bases remained unmatched. The germline V gene has CDR1 MGHRA and CDR2 YSYEKL. CDR3 sequence: CASSQDQTPSGVTDTQYF. DNA of the CDR3: TGCGCCAGCAGCCAAGATCAGACCCCTAGCGGGGTTACAGATACGCAGTATTTT.

The chain carries TRBV7-9 and TRBJ2-5, with 13 bases aligning to TRBD2. J gave up 1 base and V 6 bases, and 5 bases lay outside the gene matches. The CDR3 runs 16 residues. Looked up from germline, CDR1 is SEHNR and CDR2 is FQNEAQ (reference sequence). The DNA for the CDR3 is TGTGCCAGCAGACAGACTAGCGGGGGGACCCAAGAGACCCAGTACTTC. It translates to CASRQTSGGTQETQYF.

Points on this clone: One end of the junction varies from germline; a read error may be responsible. The gene calls are TRBV9 and TRBJ2-2; the D gene is possibly TRBD2 (6 bases). The CDR3 totals 13 residues. The germline CDR1 and CDR2 sequences are SGDLS and YYNGEE. CDR3 in amino acids: CASSGGYTGELFF. As DNA, the CDR3 is TGTGCCAGTAGCGGTGGATACACCGGGGAGCTGTTTTTT.

V is TRBV30 and J is TRBJ1-6, with 11 bases aligning to TRBD1. This CDR3 spans 20 amino acids. J lost 8 bases, V lost 4 bases, and 22 bases had no gene match. CDR1 is GTSNPN, CDR2 SVGIG, per germline (reference sequence). The CDR3 DNA reads as TGTGCCTGGAATGGAGGACAGGGGGCGACCTACGCTTCGGGAGATTCACCCCTCCACTTT. This gives the protein CAWNGGQGATYASGDSPLHF.

The chain carries TRBV6-5 and TRBJ2-1; TRBD1 or TRBD2 may be the D gene (6 bases each). This CDR3 is 11 amino acids long. The germline V and J ends were trimmed by 7 bases and 8 bases, with 9 bases remaining between them. Germline lookup yields CDR1 MNHEY and CDR2 SVGAGI. CDR3 in DNA: TGTGCCAGCATCGGGGGCGATGAGCAGTTCTTC. Protein: CASIGGDEQFF.

This sequence joins TRBV7-6 and TRBJ1-4; a possible D gene is TRBD1 (5 bases). V gave up 1 base and J gave up 4 bases, with 10 bases separating them. Germline lookup yields CDR1 SGHVS and CDR2 FNYEAQ. The CDR3 has 15 residues. The CDR3 bases are TGTGCCAGCAGCTTAGGTCCGGGACTTAATGAAAAACTGTTTTTT. It translates to CASSLGPGLNEKLFF.

The gene calls are TRBV7-2 and TRBJ1-1, with 7 bases aligning to TRBD1. V shed 2 bases, J shed 6 bases, and the junction held 15 bases outside the gene matches. CDR1 SGHTA and CDR2 FQGNSA come from the germline V gene. This CDR3 comprises 17 residues. CDR3 loop: CASSLRIKGALNSEAFF. DNA of the CDR3: TGTGCCAGCAGCTTACGGATTAAGGGGGCGCTTAATTCTGAAGCTTTCTTT. The variable domain in full, with the rest retrieved from reference TRBV7-2 and TRBJ1-1, is GAGVSQSPSNKVTEKGKDVELRCDPISGHTALYWYRQSLGQGLEFLIYFQGNSAPDKSGLPSDRFSAERTGGSVSTLTIQRTQQEDSAVYLCASSLRIKGALNSEAFFGQGTRLTVV.

This clone came up once. The chain carries TRBV5-1 and TRBJ2-1; D remains ambiguous. This CDR3 spans 14 amino acids. V was shortened by 4 bases and J by 5 bases, with 13 bases between the two germline ends. CDR1 is SGHRS and CDR2 is YFSETQ in the germline V gene. The CDR3 is CASSPRAAHNEQFF. CDR3 nucleotide sequence: TGCGCCAGCAGCCCCCGGGCCGCACACAATGAGCAGTTCTTC.

The gene calls are TRBV4-3 and TRBJ2-2, with a weak D call TRBD2 (5 bases). The CDR3 runs to 16 residues. V gave up 1 base and J gave up 5 bases, with 14 bases separating them. The germline gives CDR1 LGHNA, CDR2 YSLEER. The CDR3 spells CASSQGRLAVTGELFF. The CDR3 coding sequence is TGCGCCAGCAGCCAAGGTCGGCTAGCAGTAACCGGGGAGCTGTTTTTT.

In this sample, this clone turned up once. The chain couples TRBV9 to TRBJ2-7; D is perhaps TRBD1 or TRBD2 (5 bases each). Between the trimmed V and J ends, which lost 0 bases and 7 bases, there was a span of 11 bases. This CDR3 is 13 amino acids long. Germline lookup yields CDR1 SGDLS and CDR2 YYNGEE. The chain's CDR3 is CASSVGRWGEQYF. Written as DNA, the CDR3 is TGTGCCAGCAGCGTAGGCCGGTGGGGGGAGCAGTACTTC.

The chain is built from TRBV10-2 and TRBJ2-5; D ambiguous. Trimming removed 4 bases from V and 3 bases from J, with 18 bases in between. The CDR3 is 16 amino acids. Germline assignment: CDR1 WSHSY and CDR2 SAAADI. In DNA, the CDR3 is TGCGCCAGCAGTGCGTTCTCAGTATTTCTCGAAGAGACCCAGTACTTC. Translating gives CASSAFSVFLEETQYF.

The chain carries TRBV18 and TRBJ1-2; no firm D call. The CDR3 extends over 13 amino acids. Germline CDR1 and CDR2: KGHSH and LQKENI. Trimming took off 2 bases at V and 3 bases at J, with 7 bases between the two ends. The CDR3 loop is CASSPSEYYGYTF. DNA of the CDR3: TGTGCCAGCTCACCAAGTGAATACTATGGCTACACCTTC.

The J gene is TRBJ1-1, the V gene TRBV19; 9 bases are a match to TRBD1. This CDR3 has 15 amino acids. The junction had 5 bases not matched to a gene; V was cut back by 1 base and J by 5 bases. CDR1 LNHDA and CDR2 SQIVND come from the germline V gene (reference sequence). CDR3 amino acids: CASSIGYRGRTEAFF. DNA of the CDR3: TGTGCCAGTAGTATAGGCTACAGGGGGCGAACTGAAGCTTTCTTT.

The chain's CDR3 is CATSRVKGVLNEKLFF. The CDR3 DNA reads as TGTGCCACCAGCAGAGTGAAGGGAGTTCTTAATGAAAAACTGTTTTTT. The rearrangement joins TRBV15 to TRBJ1-4; D unclear. Germline V gene sequence: CDR1 LNHNV, CDR2 YYDKDF (reference sequence). Between the trimmed V and J ends, which lost 1 base and 4 bases, there was a span of 13 bases. The CDR3 contains 16 residues.

This clone was found a few times. The chain couples TRBV15 to TRBJ1-2; no clear D. CDR3 length: 14 residues. The germline gives CDR1 LNHNV, CDR2 YYDKDF (reference sequence). V lost 0 bases and J 6 bases, leaving 11 bases between the germline ends. Here the CDR3 DNA reads TGTGCCACCAGCAGAGATCGGGCAGCCAATGGCTACACCTTC. Translation gives CATSRDRAANGYTF.

This sequence joins TRBV7-2 and TRBJ2-3; 7 bases are a match to TRBD2. Per germline, CDR1 SGHTA and CDR2 FQGNSA. The CDR3 runs to 15 residues. V shed 1 base, J shed 4 bases, and the junction held 5 bases outside the gene matches. CDR3 sequence: CASSLEGTTPDTQYF. The CDR3 coding sequence is TGTGCCAGCAGCTTAGAGGGGACTACACCAGATACGCAGTATTTT.

The genes are TRBV5-1 and TRBJ2-7; tentative D call: TRBD1 (6 bases). The CDR3 is 15 residues long. V lost 4 bases, J lost 0 bases, and 14 bases lay in between. Germline CDR1 and CDR2: SGHRS and YFSETQ. The CDR3 DNA reads TGCGCCAGCAGCCAGATCGACAGGACCTCCTACGAGCAGTACTTC. This codes for CASSQIDRTSYEQYF.

The chain recombines TRBV11-2 with TRBJ2-7; D possibly matches TRBD1 or TRBD2 (5 bases each). CDR3 length: 14 amino acids. The germline gives CDR1 SGHAT, CDR2 FQNNGV. V gave up 1 base and J gave up 4 bases, with 11 bases separating them. As DNA, the CDR3 is TGTGCCAGCAGCTTAGTTCGGGACCGTTACGAGCAGTACTTC. This translates into CASSLVRDRYEQYF.

V gene TRBV5-5 combines with J gene TRBJ1-2; D may be TRBD1 (5 bases). This CDR3 comprises 13 residues. CDR1 is SGHKS, CDR2 YYEKEE, per germline (reference sequence). V gave up 4 bases and J gave up 3 bases, with 10 bases separating them. For the CDR3, the DNA is TGTGCCAGCAGCCAAGGGGCATACTATGGCTACACCTTC. Translated: CASSQGAYYGYTF.

The chain carries TRBV2 and TRBJ2-7, with D perhaps assigned TRBD1 or TRBD2 (5 bases each). V lost 2 bases and J lost 2, with 19 bases in between. Germline values: CDR1 SNHLY, CDR2 FYNNEI. This CDR3 is 17 amino acids long. CDR3 in DNA: TGTGCCAGCAGTGAACTTATTTTGAGGGGACGTACCTACGAGCAGTACTTC. Amino acid sequence: CASSELILRGRTYEQYF.

This chain uses TRBV6-1 with TRBJ1-2, with D possibly TRBD1 on 5 matching bases. This CDR3 is built from 11 residues. From germline, CDR1 is MNHNS and CDR2 SASEGT. V was clipped by 8 bases and J by 14 bases, with 18 bases between them. CDR3: CASGGVKGLTF. CDR3 nucleotide sequence: TGTGCCAGCGGGGGAGTGAAGGGGCTTACCTTC.

This chain links TRBV28 with TRBJ2-7; 9 bases are a match to TRBD1. Unmatched junction bases numbered 6, after V lost 6 bases and J lost 6 bases. CDR1 MDHEN and CDR2 SYDVKM come from the germline V gene. The length of the CDR3 is 13 residues. The CDR3 DNA follows: TGTGCCAGCAGGACAGGGGGTCCGGTCGAGCAGTACTTC. Amino acid sequence: CASRTGGPVEQYF.